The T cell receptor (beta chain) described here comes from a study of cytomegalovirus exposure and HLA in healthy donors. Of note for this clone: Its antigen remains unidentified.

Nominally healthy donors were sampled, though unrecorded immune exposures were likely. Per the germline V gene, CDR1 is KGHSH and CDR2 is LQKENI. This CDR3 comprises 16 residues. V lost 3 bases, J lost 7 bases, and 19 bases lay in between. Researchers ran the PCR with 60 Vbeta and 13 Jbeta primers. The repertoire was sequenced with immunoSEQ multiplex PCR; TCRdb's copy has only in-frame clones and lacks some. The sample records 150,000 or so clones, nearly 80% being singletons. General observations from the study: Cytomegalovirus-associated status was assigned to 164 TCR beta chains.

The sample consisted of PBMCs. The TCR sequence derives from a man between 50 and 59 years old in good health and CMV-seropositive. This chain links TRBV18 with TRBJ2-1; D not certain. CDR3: CASSPTGSQVGNEQFF. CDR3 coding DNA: TGTGCCAGCTCACCTACCGGGTCTCAAGTTGGAAATGAGCAGTTCTTC. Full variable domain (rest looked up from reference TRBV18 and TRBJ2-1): NAGVMQNPRHLVRRRGQEARLRCSPMKGHSHVYWYRQLPEEGLKFMVYLQKENIIDESGMPKERFSAEFPKEGPSILRIQQVVRGDSAAYFCASSPTGSQVGNEQFFGPGTRLTVL.